A selection of T cell receptor beta chains follows, all from one sample in a study of blood T cell repertoires in COVID-19. The assay was immunoSEQ multiplex PCR, and TCRdb's table has in-frame clones only and misses some. Of some 120,000 clones in the sample, roughly 85% were seen once. Sequencing was done on a sample of peripheral blood. These TCRs come from an elderly man with active or convalescent COVID-19. CDR3s include the opening cysteine and the closing phenylalanine or tryptophan. The D gene is left open where the match is weak. Rows give clone size only sometimes, using once, few, many, or a class for an expanded clone.

d_gene | abundance | j_gene | v_gene | CDR3nt | CDR3aa
TRBD2 | NA | TRBJ2-3 | TRBV24-1 | TGTGCCACCAGTGTGTCGACTAGCGGAGATACGCAGTATTTT | CATSVSTSGDTQYF
TRBD2 | NA | TRBJ2-2 | TRBV18 | TGTGCCAGCTCTCGGACTAGCGAGAACACCGGGGAGCTGTTTTTT | CASSRTSENTGELFF
TRBD1 | NA | TRBJ2-3 | TRBV5-1 | TGCGCCAGCAGCGAAGGGACAGGGAATACGCAGTATTTT | CASSEGTGNTQYF
NA | NA | TRBJ1-6 | TRBV15 | TGTGCCGCTTCCACCTTTGAGGGCTCACCCCTCCACTTT | CAASTFEGSPLHF
NA | NA | TRBJ1-1 | TRBV12-3/TRBV12-4 | TGTGCCAGCAGTTTGGGGCCGAACACTGAAGCTTTCTTT | CASSLGPNTEAFF
NA | NA | TRBJ2-7 | TRBV6-5 | TGTGCCAGCAGTCCCCAATGGCGGCCCTACGAGCAGTACTTC | CASSPQWRPYEQYF
TRBD2 | NA | TRBJ2-3 | TRBV12-5 | TGTGCTAGTGGTTTGGTACTAGCGGCATCAGATACGCAGTATTTT | CASGLVLAASDTQYF
NA | NA | TRBJ2-7 | TRBV6-5 | TGTGCCAGCGCTCGAGATGGTGGAGGGTCCTACGAGCAGTACTTC | CASARDGGGSYEQYF
TRBD1 | few | TRBJ2-7 | TRBV15 | TGTGCCACCAGCAGAGATTTGCGACAGGGGGCCGAGCAGTACTTC | CATSRDLRQGAEQYF
NA | NA | TRBJ2-7 | TRBV2 | TGTGCCAGCGGCGTCGGAGGCTCCTACGAGCAGTACTTC | CASGVGGSYEQYF
NA | once | TRBJ2-1 | TRBV7-8 | TGTGCCAGCAGCTTTACTCGAATTTCCTACAATGAGCAGTTCTTC | CASSFTRISYNEQFF
NA | NA | TRBJ1-6 | TRBV4-3 | TGCGCCAGCAGCCAAGATCCACTCTCAAGCTCCTATAATTCACCCCTCCACTTT | CASSQDPLSSSYNSPLHF
NA | NA | TRBJ2-7 | TRBV7-2 | TGTGCCAGCAGCTTAGTGCTAACAGGAAGGGGCGAGCAGTACTTC | CASSLVLTGRGEQYF
TRBD2 | NA | TRBJ2-1 | TRBV6-5 | TGTGCCAGCAGTCGTGAGCGGGGGGGGCTCCTGGAGCAGTTCTTC | CASSRERGGLLEQFF
TRBD1 | NA | TRBJ2-6 | TRBV5-8 | TGTGCCAGCAGCAGGCCGGGACAGGGCCTCTCTGGGGCCAACGTCCTGACTTTC | CASSRPGQGLSGANVLTF
NA | NA | TRBJ1-2 | TRBV6-5 | TGTGCCAGCACCCCCGGGGGATTTAACTATGGCTACACCTTC | CASTPGGFNYGYTF
NA | NA | TRBJ1-3 | TRBV6-5 | TGTGCCAACGGGGGGTCTGGAAACACCATATATTTT | CANGGSGNTIYF
TRBD1 | NA | TRBJ1-2 | TRBV18 | TGTGCCAGCTCACCACCGGACAGGGGGCAGGGCTATGGCTACACCTTC | CASSPPDRGQGYGYTF
NA | NA | TRBJ2-7 | TRBV29-1 | TGCAGCGTTGCCAGGACCTACGAGCAGTACTTC | CSVARTYEQYF
TRBD1 | NA | TRBJ1-2 | TRBV12-3/TRBV12-4 | TGTGCCAGCAGTGGGGACAGGGGCTATGGCTACACCTTC | CASSGDRGYGYTF
NA | once | TRBJ2-7 | TRBV18 | TGTGCCAGCTCTTCCCGGGACTTTCTCTACGAGCAGTACTTC | CASSSRDFLYEQYF
NA | NA | TRBJ2-5 | TRBV5-6 | TGTGCCAGCAGCCCAGGGTTGGGGGAGACCCAGTACTTC | CASSPGLGETQYF
TRBD2 | NA | TRBJ2-3 | TRBV6-4 | TGTGCCAGCAGCCCGACCCGGGGCGGGGGGGCGAATACGCAGTATTTT | CASSPTRGGGANTQYF
NA | NA | TRBJ1-1 | TRBV9 | TGTGCCAGCAGCCCCAGACAGTGGACCACTGAAGCTTTCTTT | CASSPRQWTTEAFF
TRBD2 | once | TRBJ2-1 | TRBV11-2 | TGTGCCAGCAGCCCTGCGGGGGGTTCTCGGGAGCAGTTCTTC | CASSPAGGSREQFF
NA | NA | TRBJ2-1 | TRBV28 | TGTGCCAGCAGTTCCCCCCTTCCCACTAGGGATGAGCAGTTCTTC | CASSSPLPTRDEQFF
TRBD2 | NA | TRBJ2-3 | TRBV6-2/TRBV6-3 | TGTGCCAGCAGTTTCCGACTAGCGGAGCCCACAGATACGCAGTATTTT | CASSFRLAEPTDTQYF
NA | once | TRBJ1-2 | TRBV19 | TGTGCCACCCAGCGAGGGCAAGCCTATGGCTACACCTTC | CATQRGQAYGYTF
TRBD2 | few | TRBJ2-7 | TRBV9 | TGTGCCAGCAGCGTAGGGACTAGCGGGAGTTCGGGGGAGCAGTACTTC | CASSVGTSGSSGEQYF
TRBD2 | NA | TRBJ2-1 | TRBV4-1 | TGCGCCAGCAGCCGAGCGGGAGGGTCCTACAATGAGCAGTTCTTC | CASSRAGGSYNEQFF
NA | NA | TRBJ1-5 | TRBV2 | TGTGCCAGCAGTGCGACGGGAAATCAGCCCCAGCATTTT | CASSATGNQPQHF
TRBD1 | NA | TRBJ1-2 | TRBV5-6 | TGTGCCAGCAGCTTGGCGGACAGGGTAGATGGCTACACCTTC | CASSLADRVDGYTF
NA | NA | TRBJ2-3 | TRBV12-5 | TGTGCTAGTGGTTTGTTAGGGGCCACAGATACGCAGTATTTT | CASGLLGATDTQYF
TRBD2 | NA | TRBJ2-1 | TRBV19 | TGTGCCAGTAATCCAGAACGGGCGGGAGGAGCCTACAATGAGCAGTTCTTC | CASNPERAGGAYNEQFF
NA | NA | TRBJ2-3 | TRBV10-3 | TGTGCCATCAAACGAGGCAGCTTCGGCACAGATACGCAGTATTTT | CAIKRGSFGTDTQYF
TRBD2 | NA | TRBJ2-3 | TRBV5-5 | TGTGCCAGCAGCCCCCATTGGACTAGCGGGAGAGCAGATACGCAGTATTTT | CASSPHWTSGRADTQYF
NA | once | TRBJ2-3 | TRBV5-1 | TGCGCCAGCAGCTTGGTCGGCACAGATACGCAGTATTTT | CASSLVGTDTQYF
NA | NA | TRBJ1-6 | TRBV3-1/TRBV3-2 | TGTGCCAGCAGCCAAGTGGAGGCCTATAATTCACCCCTCCACTTT | CASSQVEAYNSPLHF
NA | NA | TRBJ2-1 | TRBV3-1/TRBV3-2 | TGTGCCAGCAGCCAAGAGCAGGATAGGTACAATGAGCAGTTCTTC | CASSQEQDRYNEQFF
NA | NA | TRBJ1-2 | TRBV29-1 | TGCAGCGTTGAAGATATGGGGCAGATCTATGGCTACACCTTC | CSVEDMGQIYGYTF
TRBD1 | NA | TRBJ2-2 | TRBV5-6 | TGTGCCAGCAGGTTGGGACAGGGGGTCGGGGAGCTGTTTTTT | CASRLGQGVGELFF
NA | NA | TRBJ1-2 | TRBV5-1 | TGCGCCAGCAGCTTGCCCCAGGGAGGTGGCTACACCTTC | CASSLPQGGGYTF
NA | NA | TRBJ1-2 | TRBV28 | TGTGCCAGCTCCATCCGGTACAGAGAAGCTAACTATGGCTACACCTTC | CASSIRYREANYGYTF
TRBD1 | NA | TRBJ2-2 | TRBV2 | TGTGCCAGCAGGGACAGGGTGGTCTTTAACGGGGAGCTGTTTTTT | CASRDRVVFNGELFF
NA | NA | TRBJ1-5 | TRBV19 | TGTGCCAGTAGTATCCCAGGGATGGTTCAGCCCCAGCATTTT | CASSIPGMVQPQHF